Each of the 7 T cell receptor beta chains below was sequenced from the same sample in a study of beta chain features in type 1 diabetes. Reverse transcribing all isolated RNA meant expressed TCRB transcripts were sequenced. Sequencing used immunoSEQ multiplex PCR; TCRdb keeps in-frame clones, though not all of them. Of roughly 130,000 clones listed, around a tenth were seen once; the top ten hold approximately 0.68%. Sequenced: central memory CD4+ T cells from blood. The receptors were sampled from a man between 18 and 35 years old in good health.

This clone was recorded many times. The CDR3 DNA reads TGTGCCAGCAGCCTATCCGTCAGCACAGATACGCAGTATTTT. It is translated as CASSLSVSTDTQYF. V and J are TRBV7-2 and TRBJ2-3, with D uncertain. This CDR3 has 14 residues. The V and J ends lost 5 bases and 0 bases respectively, with 9 bases between them. The germline V gene encodes CDR1 SGHTA and CDR2 FQGNSA.

The chain employs TRBV7-8 and TRBJ1-1, with a weak D call TRBD1 (5 bases). Germline V gene lookup returns CDR1 SGHVS and CDR2 FQNEAQ. The V end was cut by 1 base, the J end by 5 bases, with 14 bases between. The length of the CDR3 is 15 residues. As DNA, the CDR3 is TGTGCCAGCAGCTTAGTATCGGGGCGGGGGACTGAAGCTTTCTTT. Protein: CASSLVSGRGTEAFF.

This chain joins TRBV6-6 and TRBJ1-6, with D unresolved. The V end lost 11 bases, the J end lost 0 bases, and 14 bases lay between the germline ends. Germline V CDR1 and CDR2: MNHNY, SVGAGI (reference sequence). The CDR3 runs to 15 residues. CDR3 region: CAGSPGSSYNSPLHF. The CDR3 bases are TGTGCCGGATCCCCGGGGAGCTCCTATAATTCACCCCTCCACTTT.

CDR3 region: CASSVDGAGGPIEYYEQYF. The CDR3 nucleotides read TGTGCCAGCAGCGTAGATGGTGCGGGGGGGCCCATTGAGTATTACGAGCAGTACTTC. J is TRBJ2-7 and V is TRBV9; TRBD2 agrees at 9 bases. The CDR3 contains 19 residues. Germline V CDR1 and CDR2: SGDLS, YYNGEE. The ends lost 0 bases at V and 4 bases at J; junction bases unmatched: 17.

Details on this clone: This may arise from a read error, as a much more abundant clone is one base away. The chain uses TRBV11-2 and TRBJ1-2; 8 bases line up with TRBD1. Looked up from germline, CDR1 is SGHAT and CDR2 is FQNNGV. V lost 5 bases to trimming and J lost 4 bases; unmatched junction nucleotides: 3. This CDR3 is 13 amino acids long. CDR3 nucleotide sequence: TGTGCCAGCAGCCACGGACAGGGCTATGGCTACACCTTC. The encoded protein is CASSHGQGYGYTF.

This clone was seen a few times. The rearrangement uses TRBV28 and TRBJ1-5; D is perhaps TRBD1 (5 bases). The CDR3 runs 15 residues. Germline CDR1 and CDR2: MDHEN and SYDVKM. Trimming left V 8 bases short and J 2 bases short, with 16 bases between. CDR3 sequence: CASSTRAGGNQPQHF. For the CDR3, the DNA is TGTGCCAGCTCCACCCGGGCGGGGGGCAATCAGCCCCAGCATTTT.

This clone has just a few counts. The J gene is TRBJ1-1, the V gene TRBV4-3, with D tentatively TRBD1 (5 bases). The germline V and J ends were trimmed by 1 base and 5 bases, with 11 bases remaining between them. There are 14 residues in the CDR3. Germline-derived CDR1 and CDR2 are LGHNA and YSLEER. The DNA of the CDR3 is TGCGCCAGCAGCCAAGTCAAGGGGAGGACTGAAGCTTTCTTT. Amino acid sequence: CASSQVKGRTEAFF.